Sequencing of this T cell receptor beta chain was carried out in a study of blood T cell repertoires in COVID-19. Per the study methods: Reference gene primer amplification in the assay estimated nucleated cell counts. Clones were read by immunoSEQ multiplex PCR, and TCRdb kept only the in-frame ones, dropping some. V and J calls and clone size are given by that table; D and trimming were obtained from the DNA. This sample has 250,000 to 350,000 clones, with more than 80% found just once. Participants were placed into cohorts based on the clinical history they reported. J was trimmed by 5 bases and V by 0 bases; bases with no gene match: 6. This CDR3 spans 15 amino acids. Germline-derived CDR1 and CDR2 are SGDLS and YYNGEE.

V is TRBV9 and J is TRBJ2-5; 8 bases are shared with TRBD1. The sequencing input was PBMCs or T cells enriched from blood (not recorded which). This TCR came from a woman aged 18-29 years who had recovered from COVID-19. CDR3 amino acids: CASSVGQGNGETQYF. The CDR3 DNA reads as TGTGCCAGCAGCGTAGGACAGGGGAACGGCGAGACCCAGTACTTC.